The clone carrying this T cell receptor beta chain has a count of ten or more. Its antigen is undetermined. This sample is part of a study of Graves' ophthalmopathy and Graves' hyperthyroidism. Study-level points and caveats: Appearing in blood as well were most expanded thyroid clonotypes above 0.001 frequency. Researchers report that a 13-signature model separated ophthalmopathy from stable hyperthyroidism, posting less than 90% sensitivity and roughly 81% specificity.

Investigators amplified TCR beta CDR3 regions from RNA transcripts. RT-PCR in the first round used HTBI primers; a second-round multiplex PCR followed. TCRdb used MiXCR to reprocess the multiplex PCR reads, holding one entry per CDR3 protein. This repertoire shows 580,000 or so distinct CDR3 sequences, roughly 39% found once; its top ten account for approximately 4.1%. The specimen was peripheral blood or thyroid tissue (not recorded which). The sequence came from an adult man with Graves' hyperthyroidism.

The CDR3 DNA reads TGTGCCAGTAGTAGTTGGGCCACAGGGAGACAGCCCCAGCATTTT. It encodes CASSSWATGRQPQHF. This sequence joins TRBV19 and TRBJ1-5; possibly TRBD1 for D (6 bases). V lost 4 bases to trimming and J lost 7 bases, with 17 bases between them. The germline CDR1 and CDR2 sequences are LNHDA and SQIVND (reference sequence). This CDR3 has 15 residues.